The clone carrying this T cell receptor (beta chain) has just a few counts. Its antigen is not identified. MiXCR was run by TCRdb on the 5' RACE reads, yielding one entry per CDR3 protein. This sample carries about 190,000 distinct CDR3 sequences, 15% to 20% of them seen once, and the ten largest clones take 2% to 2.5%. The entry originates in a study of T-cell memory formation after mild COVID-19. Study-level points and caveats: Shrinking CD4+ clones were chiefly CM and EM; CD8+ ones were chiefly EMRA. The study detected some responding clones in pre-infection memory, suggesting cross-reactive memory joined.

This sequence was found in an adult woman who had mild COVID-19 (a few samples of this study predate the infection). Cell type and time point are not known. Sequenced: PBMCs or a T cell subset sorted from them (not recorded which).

The CDR3 bases are TGTGCCAGCAGTGGACAGGGATCCGAGCAGTACTTC. Translating gives CASSGQGSEQYF. V is TRBV6-1 and J is TRBJ2-7; 7 nucleotides align to TRBD1. The trim removed 4 bases at V and 6 bases at J, leaving 3 bases unmatched. This CDR3 region has 12 residues. Germline-derived CDR1 and CDR2 are MNHNS and SASEGT.